This T cell receptor (beta chain) is drawn from a study of blood T cell repertoires in COVID-19. At the level of the study: Material from acute and convalescent COVID-19 was sourced from the United States, Italy and Spain.

Participants spanned ages about 18 to 95 years and resided in 24 US areas. Cohort 3 donors were reported recovered after two negative PCRs, clearance, or symptom resolution. Trimming at V came to 7 bases and at J to 5 bases, leaving 10 bases not matched to a gene. This CDR3 comprises 15 residues. CDR1 is MNHEY, CDR2 SVGAGI, per germline. Method: immunoSEQ multiplex PCR; TCRdb's copy keeps in-frame clones and lacks some. The top ten hold approximately 3.6% of the sample, which has 95,000 to 150,000 clones, roughly 89% seen once. This receptor was obtained from a woman in her twenties or thirties who had recovered from COVID-19. J is TRBJ2-3 and V is TRBV6-5; 9 bases are a match to TRBD2. Sequenced: PBMCs or T cells enriched from blood (not recorded which). The CDR3 coding sequence is TGTGCCAGCACTGGGGGGGTAGCGGGAGAAGATACGCAGTATTTT. Its translation: CASTGGVAGEDTQYF.